Each of the 26 T cell receptor beta chains below was sequenced from the same sample in a study of control samples from healthy donors and cancer patients. The protocol was immunoSEQ multiplex PCR, while the TCRdb copy is restricted to in-frame clones and leaves out a portion. The sample has about 120,000 clones, around nine tenths seen once; the top ten hold around 10%. Sequencing was performed on blood. These receptor sequences come from a young man in good health.

The chain joins TRBV27 to TRBJ1-2; TRBD1 is a possible D gene (6 bases). Trimming pared 2 bases from V and 6 bases from J, leaving 10 bases between. The CDR3 contains 13 residues. CDR1 is MNHEY and CDR2 is SMNVEV in the germline V gene (reference sequence). CDR3 nucleotides: TGTGCCAGCAGTTTAGGCAGGGGCGATGGCTACACCTTC. Amino acids: CASSLGRGDGYTF.

This chain joins TRBV24-1 and TRBJ2-3; 13 bases are shared with TRBD2. The V gene end was trimmed by 2 bases and the J gene end by 4 bases; junction bases not matched to a gene: 5. Germline V gives CDR1 KGHDR, CDR2 SFDVKD. The CDR3 spans 17 residues. CDR3 nucleotides: TGTGCCACCAGTGATTGGGGGACTAGCGGGGCGGCAGATACGCAGTATTTT. Its translation: CATSDWGTSGAADTQYF.

This chain joins TRBV3-1 (or the pseudogene TRBV3-2) and TRBJ1-5, with a tentative D call TRBD1 (5 bases). Germline values: CDR1 LGHDT, CDR2 YNNKEL (reference sequence). This CDR3 comprises 15 residues. V lost 3 bases to trimming and J lost 0 bases, with 9 bases between them. The DNA for the CDR3 is TGTGCCAGCAGCCAGGGACGATATAGCAATCAGCCCCAGCATTTT. Translation gives CASSQGRYSNQPQHF.

V is TRBV6-1 and J is TRBJ1-6; the D gene is possibly TRBD1 (5 bases). There are 17 residues in the CDR3. The V end lost 1 base, the J end lost 0 bases, and 10 bases lay between the germline ends. The V gene's germline CDR1 is MNHNS and CDR2 SASEGT. DNA for the CDR3: TGTGCCAGCAGTGAAGTGGGGGGGAGCTCCTATAATTCACCCCTCCACTTT. It codes for CASSEVGGSSYNSPLHF.

CDR3 loop: CASSKAADRGRESRQETQYF. As DNA, the CDR3 is TGTGCCAGCAGCAAAGCGGCGGACAGGGGGCGCGAAAGTCGCCAAGAGACCCAGTACTTC. The chain recombines TRBV21-1 with TRBJ2-5; the D call of TRBD1 is as the table states it, not checked on the DNA. TRBV21-1 is assigned pseudogene status. CDR3 size: 20 residues.

This clone occurred a few times. J is TRBJ1-4 and V is TRBV11-1, with a tentative D call TRBD1 (5 bases). The germline V gene encodes CDR1 SGHAT and CDR2 FQDESV (reference sequence). V lost 8 bases and J 7 bases, leaving 17 bases between the germline ends. The CDR3 is made up of 14 amino acids. Written as DNA, the CDR3 is TGTGCCAGCGGTCGGGGGAACCGGCGTGAAAAACTGTTTTTT. The encoded protein is CASGRGNRREKLFF.

This CDR3 is CAWSPGFNYGYTF. CDR3 nucleotide sequence: TGTGCCTGGAGTCCAGGGTTTAACTATGGCTACACCTTC. The chain is built from TRBV30 and TRBJ1-2; D possibly corresponds to TRBD1 (5 bases). V was trimmed by 2 bases and J by 1 base, leaving 8 bases between them. The CDR3 spans 13 residues. Germline V CDR1 and CDR2: GTSNPN, SVGIG (reference sequence).

The CDR3 sequence is CASSLRGGFGSPLHF. The CDR3 DNA reads as TGCGCCAGCAGCTTACGGGGGGGATTTGGTTCACCCCTCCACTTT. The chain couples TRBV5-1 to TRBJ1-6; TRBD1 is a possible D gene (5 bases). The V and J ends lost 2 bases and 9 bases respectively, with 15 bases between them. Germline lookup yields CDR1 SGHRS and CDR2 YFSETQ. The CDR3 length is 15 residues.

The DNA for the CDR3 is TGTGCCAGTAGTATGCGCGGGGGGGGGCCAGATACGCAGTATTTT. Protein product: CASSMRGGGPDTQYF. The rearrangement uses TRBV19 and TRBJ2-3; TRBD2 agrees at 9 bases. Germline V gives CDR1 LNHDA, CDR2 SQIVND (reference sequence). V was pared by 3 bases and J by 4 bases, with 5 bases of the junction left unmatched. The CDR3 covers 15 residues.

The chain is built from TRBV30 and TRBJ2-7, with TRBD2 matching 10 bases. This CDR3 spans 15 amino acids. Germline-derived CDR1 and CDR2 are GTSNPN and SVGIG (reference sequence). V lost 3 bases to trimming and J lost 0 bases; unmatched junction nucleotides: 5. CDR3 protein: CAWSLAGANSYEQYF. For the CDR3, the DNA is TGTGCCTGGAGCCTAGCGGGAGCTAACTCCTACGAGCAGTACTTC.

The chain combines TRBV25-1 with TRBJ2-1; 8 bases line up with TRBD2. This CDR3 is 16 amino acids long. V lost 4 bases and J lost 1; bases outside the gene matches: 6. Per the germline V gene, CDR1 is MGHDK and CDR2 is SYGVNS. The CDR3 reads CASSVDSGASYNEQFF. The CDR3 DNA is TGTGCCAGCAGTGTCGATAGCGGGGCATCCTACAATGAGCAGTTCTTC.

The chain employs TRBV29-1 and TRBJ1-2; tentative D call: TRBD1 (6 bases). CDR3 length equals 15 residues. Germline V gene sequence: CDR1 SQVTM, CDR2 ANQGSEA. Trimming removed 4 bases at V and 8 bases at J, with 23 bases between. CDR3 sequence: CSVGEAGAIMGGYTF. The DNA for the CDR3 is TGCAGCGTTGGGGAGGCAGGGGCGATTATGGGGGGCTACACCTTC.

The chain has TRBV7-9 and TRBJ2-7; 7 bases fit TRBD1. The J segment lost 6 bases and the V segment lost 5 bases, leaving 4 bases of the junction unmatched. The CDR3 has 12 amino acids. Germline V CDR1 and CDR2: SEHNR, FQNEAQ (reference sequence). The CDR3 nucleotides are TGTGCCAGCAGCCCGGACAGGCCCGAGCAGTACTTC. It yields the protein CASSPDRPEQYF.

This chain connects TRBV29-1 to TRBJ1-2; tentatively, D is TRBD1 (6 bases). The CDR3 spans 13 residues. V was cut by 3 bases and J by 8 bases, with 16 bases left in between. Germline V gene data show CDR1 as SQVTM and CDR2 as ANQGSEA. In nucleotides, the CDR3 is TGCAGCGTTGAGGTTGGGGGGGCTAGAGGCTACACCTTC. It codes for CSVEVGGARGYTF.

This chain connects TRBV18 to TRBJ1-2, with D unclear. Trimming removed 2 bases from V and 4 bases from J, with 8 bases in between. The V gene's germline CDR1 is KGHSH and CDR2 LQKENI. This CDR3 is built from 13 residues. In DNA form, the CDR3 reads TGTGCCAGCTCACCAGGAGGGAGCTATGGCTACACCTTC. Translating gives CASSPGGSYGYTF.

The chain couples TRBV6-4 to TRBJ1-2, with TRBD1 as a possible D gene (5 bases). This CDR3 spans 13 amino acids. V lost 5 bases and J 1 base, leaving 8 bases between the germline ends. Germline V lookup: CDR1 MRHNA, CDR2 SNTAGT. The CDR3 bases are TGTGCCAGCAGTCCAGGGATTAACTATGGCTACACCTTC. This codes for CASSPGINYGYTF.

This clone has only a few counts. The chain employs TRBV3-1 (or the pseudogene TRBV3-2) and TRBJ2-3, with TRBD2 matching 7 bases. Per germline, CDR1 LGHDT and CDR2 YNNKEL (reference sequence). The CDR3 extends over 17 amino acids. Trimming removed 4 bases from V and 4 bases from J; junction bases left unmatched: 14. Here the CDR3 reads CASSRRGGAGMADTQYF. In DNA, the CDR3 is TGTGCCAGCAGCCGAAGAGGTGGAGCGGGGATGGCAGATACGCAGTATTTT.

The chain carries TRBV5-1 and TRBJ2-3, with TRBD2 matching over 12 bases. V lost 3 bases to trimming and J lost 2 bases; unmatched junction nucleotides: 10. Germline loops: CDR1 SGHRS, CDR2 YFSETQ. This CDR3 contains 18 residues. CDR3 DNA sequence: TGCGCCAGCAGCTGGCTGACTGGACTAGCGGGGAACACAGATACGCAGTATTTT. Amino acid sequence: CASSWLTGLAGNTDTQYF.

The J gene is TRBJ1-1, the V gene TRBV10-1; TRBD1 agrees at 7 bases. Looked up from germline, CDR1 is WNHNN and CDR2 is SYGVQD (reference sequence). Trimming took 3 bases from V and 0 from J; bases not matched to a gene: 7. The CDR3 is made up of 16 amino acids. The CDR3 sequence is CASSDGTATLNTEAFF. For the CDR3, the DNA is TGCGCCAGCAGTGACGGGACAGCCACCTTGAACACTGAAGCTTTCTTT.

This chain links TRBV12-3 or TRBV12-4 with TRBJ2-3; unclear D gene. V lost 2 bases to trimming and J lost 3 bases, with 3 bases between them. The CDR3 runs to 12 residues. The CDR3 DNA reads TGTGCCAGCAGTTTATCGACAGATACGCAGTATTTT. This gives the protein CASSLSTDTQYF.

This chain connects TRBV7-8 to TRBJ1-6; no clear D. Trimming shortened V by 5 bases and J by 5 bases, and 10 bases separated the two germline ends. Germline assignment: CDR1 SGHVS and CDR2 FQNEAQ. The CDR3 runs 14 residues. The CDR3 sequence: CASSQTLDNSPLHF. The DNA of the CDR3 is TGTGCCAGCAGCCAGACACTTGATAATTCACCCCTCCACTTT.

The rearrangement uses TRBV24-1 and TRBJ2-5, with 7 bases that match TRBD1. The CDR3 has 16 amino acids. Germline CDR1 KGHDR, CDR2 SFDVKD. With 1 base clipped from V and 3 bases from J, the junction kept 7 bases outside the gene matches. This CDR3 is CATSDFRDSAKETQYF. In DNA, the CDR3 is TGTGCCACCAGTGATTTCCGGGACAGCGCCAAAGAGACCCAGTACTTC.

In this sample, this clone turned up once. The rearrangement links TRBV6-6 to TRBJ1-1, with 10 positions matching TRBD1. The V and J ends lost 10 bases and 5 bases, in that order; junction bases with no gene match: 7. The CDR3 covers 13 residues. The germline V gene encodes CDR1 MNHNY and CDR2 SVGAGI (reference sequence). CDR3 in DNA: TGTGCCACCGACCCGGGACAGGGGACTGAAGCTTTCTTT. It yields the protein CATDPGQGTEAFF.

The chain combines TRBV3-1 (or the pseudogene TRBV3-2) with TRBJ1-4, with a weak D call TRBD1 (6 bases). CDR1 and CDR2 (germline): LGHDT, YNNKEL (reference sequence). The CDR3 extends over 15 amino acids. Trimming cost V 4 bases and J 6 bases, with 15 bases left between them. The CDR3, as DNA: TGTGCCAGCAGCCCCAGGACAGTGGGGGATGAAAAACTGTTTTTT. This translates into CASSPRTVGDEKLFF.

The chain recombines TRBV28 with TRBJ1-2; no firm D call. The V gene's germline CDR1 is MDHEN and CDR2 SYDVKM. The CDR3 has 11 residues. The V gene lost 6 bases and the J gene lost 0 bases, with 2 bases spanning the gap. CDR3 region: CASRANYGYTF. Here the CDR3 DNA reads TGTGCCAGCAGGGCTAACTATGGCTACACCTTC.

The chain couples TRBV7-8 to TRBJ1-1; D remains unclear. The germline V gene has CDR1 SGHVS and CDR2 FQNEAQ. This CDR3 contains 12 residues. V was clipped by 5 bases and J by 1 base, with 5 bases between them. The CDR3 here is CASSGRNTEAFF. The CDR3 DNA is TGTGCCAGCAGCGGCAGGAACACTGAAGCTTTCTTT. Drawing the rest from reference TRBV7-8 and TRBJ1-1, the complete variable domain is GAGVSQSPRYKVAKRGQDVALRCDPISGHVSLFWYQQALGQGPEFLTYFQNEAQLDKSGLPSDRFFAERPEGSVSTLKIQRTQQEDSAVYLCASSGRNTEAFFGQGTRLTVV.